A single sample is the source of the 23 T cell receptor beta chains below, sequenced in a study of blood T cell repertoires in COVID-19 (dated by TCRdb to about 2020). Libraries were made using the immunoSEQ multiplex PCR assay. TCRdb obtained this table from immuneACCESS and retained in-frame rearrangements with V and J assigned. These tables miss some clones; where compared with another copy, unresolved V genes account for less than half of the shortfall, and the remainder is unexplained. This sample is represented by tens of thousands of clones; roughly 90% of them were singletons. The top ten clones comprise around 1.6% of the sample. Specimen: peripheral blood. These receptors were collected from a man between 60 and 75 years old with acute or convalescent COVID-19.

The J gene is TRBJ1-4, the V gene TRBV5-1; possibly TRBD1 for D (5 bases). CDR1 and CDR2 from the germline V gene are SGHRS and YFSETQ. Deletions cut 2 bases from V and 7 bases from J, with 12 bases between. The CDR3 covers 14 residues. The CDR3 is CASSFGGVIEKLFF. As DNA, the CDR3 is TGCGCCAGCAGCTTCGGGGGTGTTATTGAAAAACTGTTTTTT.

The CDR3 bases are TGTGCCAGTAGTTTCGGGGACACGCAAAACACTGAAGCTTTCTTT. Translating gives CASSFGDTQNTEAFF. V and J are TRBV19 and TRBJ1-1; a weak D match, TRBD1 (6 bases). Germline V CDR1 and CDR2: LNHDA, SQIVND (reference sequence). Trimming shortened V by 5 bases and J by 2 bases, and 15 bases separated the two germline ends. There are 15 residues in the CDR3.

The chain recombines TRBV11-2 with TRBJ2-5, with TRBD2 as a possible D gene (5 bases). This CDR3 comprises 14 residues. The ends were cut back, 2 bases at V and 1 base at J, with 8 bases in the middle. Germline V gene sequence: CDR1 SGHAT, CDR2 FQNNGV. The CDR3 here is CASSLLASQETQYF. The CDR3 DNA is TGTGCCAGCAGCTTATTAGCGTCCCAAGAGACCCAGTACTTC.

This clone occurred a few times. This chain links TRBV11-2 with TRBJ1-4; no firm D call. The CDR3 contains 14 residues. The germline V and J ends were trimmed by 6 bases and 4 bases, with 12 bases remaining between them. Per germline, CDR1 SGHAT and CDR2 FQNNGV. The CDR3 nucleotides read TGTGCCAGCAGTTACGGACTGATTAATGAAAAACTGTTTTTT. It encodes CASSYGLINEKLFF.

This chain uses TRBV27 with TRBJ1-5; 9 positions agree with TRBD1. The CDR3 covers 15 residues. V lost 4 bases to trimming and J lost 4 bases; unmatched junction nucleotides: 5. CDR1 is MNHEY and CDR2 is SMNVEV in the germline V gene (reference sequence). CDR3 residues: CASSSLGTGNQPQHF. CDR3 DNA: TGTGCCAGCAGTTCTCTCGGGACAGGGAATCAGCCCCAGCATTTT.

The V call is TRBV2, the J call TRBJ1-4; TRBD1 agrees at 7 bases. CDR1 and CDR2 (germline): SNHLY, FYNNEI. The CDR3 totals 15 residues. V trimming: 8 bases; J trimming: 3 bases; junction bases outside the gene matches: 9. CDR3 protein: CASQRNRGPNEKLFF. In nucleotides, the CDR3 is TGTGCCAGCCAAAGGAACAGGGGCCCTAATGAAAAACTGTTTTTT.

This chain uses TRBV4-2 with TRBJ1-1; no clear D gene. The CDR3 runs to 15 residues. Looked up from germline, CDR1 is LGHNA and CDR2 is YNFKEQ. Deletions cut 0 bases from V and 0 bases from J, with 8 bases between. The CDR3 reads CASSQDWPMNTEAFF. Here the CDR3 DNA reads TGTGCCAGCAGCCAAGATTGGCCCATGAACACTGAAGCTTTCTTT.

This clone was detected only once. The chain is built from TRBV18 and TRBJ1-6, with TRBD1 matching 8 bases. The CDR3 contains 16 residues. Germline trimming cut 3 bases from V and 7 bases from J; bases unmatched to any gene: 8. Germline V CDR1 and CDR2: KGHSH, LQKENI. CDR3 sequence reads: CASSPLGTGANSPLHF. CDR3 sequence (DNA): TGTGCCAGCTCACCTTTAGGGACAGGCGCAAATTCACCCCTCCACTTT.

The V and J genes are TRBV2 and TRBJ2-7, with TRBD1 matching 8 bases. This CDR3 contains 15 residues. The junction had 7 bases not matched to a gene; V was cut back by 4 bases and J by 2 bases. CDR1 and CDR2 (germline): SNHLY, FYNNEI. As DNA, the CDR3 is TGTGCCAGCAGTGTCGGTCCAGGGGGCGCCTACGAGCAGTACTTC. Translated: CASSVGPGGAYEQYF. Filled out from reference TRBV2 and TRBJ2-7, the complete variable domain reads EPEVTQTPSHQVTQMGQEVILRCVPISNHLYFYWYRQILGQKVEFLVSFYNNEISEKSEIFDDQFSVERPDGSNFTLKIRSTKLEDSAMYFCASSVGPGGAYEQYFGPGTRLTVT.

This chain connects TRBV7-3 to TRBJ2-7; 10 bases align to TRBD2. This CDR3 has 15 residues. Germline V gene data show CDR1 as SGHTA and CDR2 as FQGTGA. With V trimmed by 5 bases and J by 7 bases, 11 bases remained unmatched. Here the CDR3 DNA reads TGTGCCAGCAGCCCTGGACTAGCGGCAACACGGGAGCAGTACTTC. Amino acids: CASSPGLAATREQYF.

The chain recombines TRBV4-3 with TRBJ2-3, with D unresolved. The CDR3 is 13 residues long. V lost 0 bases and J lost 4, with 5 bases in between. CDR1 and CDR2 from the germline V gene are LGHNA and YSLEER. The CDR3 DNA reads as TGCGCCAGCAGCCAAGATCCCTCAGATACGCAGTATTTT. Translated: CASSQDPSDTQYF.

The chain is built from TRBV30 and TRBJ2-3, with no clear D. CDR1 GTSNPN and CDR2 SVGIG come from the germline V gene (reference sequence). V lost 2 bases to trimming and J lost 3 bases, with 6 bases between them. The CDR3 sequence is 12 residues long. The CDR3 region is CAWSITTDTQYF. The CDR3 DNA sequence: TGTGCCTGGAGTATTACAACAGATACGCAGTATTTT.

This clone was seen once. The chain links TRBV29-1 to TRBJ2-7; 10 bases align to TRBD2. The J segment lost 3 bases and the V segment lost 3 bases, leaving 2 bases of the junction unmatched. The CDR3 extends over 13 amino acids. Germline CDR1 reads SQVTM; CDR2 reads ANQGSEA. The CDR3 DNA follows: TGCAGCGTTGAGGCTAGCGGGAGCTACGAGCAGTACTTC. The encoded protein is CSVEASGSYEQYF.

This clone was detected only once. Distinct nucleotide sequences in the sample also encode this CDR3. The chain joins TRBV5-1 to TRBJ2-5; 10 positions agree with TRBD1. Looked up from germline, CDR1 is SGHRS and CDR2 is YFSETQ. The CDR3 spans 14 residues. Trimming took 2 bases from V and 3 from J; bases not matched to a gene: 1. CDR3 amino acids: CASSLGTGEETQYF. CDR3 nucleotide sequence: TGCGCCAGCAGCTTAGGGACAGGGGAAGAGACCCAGTACTTC.

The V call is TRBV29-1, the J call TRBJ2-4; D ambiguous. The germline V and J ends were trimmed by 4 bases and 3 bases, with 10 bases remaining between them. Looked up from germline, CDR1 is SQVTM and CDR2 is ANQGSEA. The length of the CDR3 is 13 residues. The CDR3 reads CSVVGEDKNIQYF. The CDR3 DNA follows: TGCAGCGTTGTGGGCGAAGACAAAAACATTCAGTACTTC.

The DNA of the CDR3 is TGTGCCAGCAGTGCGGGGGGCGAGCAGTACTTC. Translated, it gives CASSAGGEQYF. The gene calls are TRBV28 and TRBJ2-7; 8 bases agree with TRBD2. The ends lost 5 bases at V and 6 bases at J; junction bases unmatched: 0. Germline V gives CDR1 MDHEN, CDR2 SYDVKM. The CDR3 consists of 11 residues.

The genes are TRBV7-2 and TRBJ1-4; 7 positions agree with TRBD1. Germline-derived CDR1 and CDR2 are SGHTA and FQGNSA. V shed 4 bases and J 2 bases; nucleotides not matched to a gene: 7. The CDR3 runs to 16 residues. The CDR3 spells CASSSQGGSTNEKLFF. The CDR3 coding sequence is TGTGCCAGCAGCTCGCAGGGGGGTTCGACTAATGAAAAACTGTTTTTT. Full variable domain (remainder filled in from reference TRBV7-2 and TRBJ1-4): GAGVSQSPSNKVTEKGKDVELRCDPISGHTALYWYRQSLGQGLEFLIYFQGNSAPDKSGLPSDRFSAERTGGSVSTLTIQRTQQEDSAVYLCASSSQGGSTNEKLFFGSGTQLSVL.

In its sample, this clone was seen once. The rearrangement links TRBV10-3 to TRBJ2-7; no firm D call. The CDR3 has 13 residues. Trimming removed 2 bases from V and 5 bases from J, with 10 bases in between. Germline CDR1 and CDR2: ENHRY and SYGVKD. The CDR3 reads CAISETKDHEQYF. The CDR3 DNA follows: TGTGCCATCAGTGAGACAAAAGATCACGAGCAGTACTTC.

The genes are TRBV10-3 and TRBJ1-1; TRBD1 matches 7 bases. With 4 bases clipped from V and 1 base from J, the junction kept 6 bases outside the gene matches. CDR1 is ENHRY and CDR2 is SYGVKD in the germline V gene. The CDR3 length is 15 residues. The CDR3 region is CAISAVTGENTEAFF. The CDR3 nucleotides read TGTGCCATCAGTGCCGTAACAGGGGAGAACACTGAAGCTTTCTTT.

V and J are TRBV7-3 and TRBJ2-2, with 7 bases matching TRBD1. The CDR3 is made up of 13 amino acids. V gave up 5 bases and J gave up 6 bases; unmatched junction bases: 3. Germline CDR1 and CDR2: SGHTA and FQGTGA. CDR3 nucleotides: TGTGCCAGCAGCGTGAGGGGGCCCGGGGAGCTGTTTTTT. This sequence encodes CASSVRGPGELFF.

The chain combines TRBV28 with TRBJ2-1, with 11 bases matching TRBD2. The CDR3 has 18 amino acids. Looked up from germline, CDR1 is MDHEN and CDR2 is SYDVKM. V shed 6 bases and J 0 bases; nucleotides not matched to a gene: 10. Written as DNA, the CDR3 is TGTGCCAGCAGAGAGGGGGGGCTAGCGGGAGGCTCCTACAATGAGCAGTTCTTC. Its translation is CASREGGLAGGSYNEQFF.

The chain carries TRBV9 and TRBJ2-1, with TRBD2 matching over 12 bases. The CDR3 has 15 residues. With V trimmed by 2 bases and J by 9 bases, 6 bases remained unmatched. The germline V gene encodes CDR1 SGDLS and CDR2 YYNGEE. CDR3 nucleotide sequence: TGTGCCAGCAGCGTCCCGGGACTAGCGGGTCTTGAGCAGTTCTTC. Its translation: CASSVPGLAGLEQFF.

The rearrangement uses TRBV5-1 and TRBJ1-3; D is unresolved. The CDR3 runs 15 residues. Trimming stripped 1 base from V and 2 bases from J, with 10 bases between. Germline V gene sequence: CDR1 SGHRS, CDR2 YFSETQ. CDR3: CASSLSGSAGNTIYF. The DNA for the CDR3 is TGCGCCAGCAGCTTGAGCGGGAGTGCTGGAAACACCATATATTTT.